The clone carrying this TCR beta chain occurred a few times. In the source study's methods: How many nucleated cells were present was estimated from reference gene primer amplification. Repertoires were generated with immunoSEQ multiplex PCR, while TCRdb's copy carries only in-frame clones and drops some. The V and J calls and clone size were taken over from that table, and D and trimming were inferred from the DNA. The sample consists of about 46,000 clones, about 87% of them appearing once. This record comes from a study of blood T cell repertoires in COVID-19. Study information: Spain, Italy and the United States supplied samples that represented acute and convalescent COVID-19. In each case, the material was cDNA or gDNA derived from T cells, B-cell-depleted T cells, or PBMCs.

The CDR3 loop spans 14 amino acids. V was shortened by 0 bases and J by 9 bases, with 10 bases between the two germline ends. Germline V gene sequence: CDR1 SGDLS, CDR2 YYNGEE. This TCR was recovered from a man aged 50-59 years with acute or convalescent COVID-19. The material sequenced was peripheral blood. This chain connects TRBV9 to TRBJ1-6; tentatively, D is TRBD1 (6 bases). CDR3 protein: CASSVAGTTSPLHF. CDR3 nucleotide sequence: TGTGCCAGCAGCGTAGCCGGGACAACTTCACCCCTCCACTTT.